The source of this TCR beta chain is a study of shared clonotypes between healthy human individuals (TCRdb year 2020). Background for the entire study: The cohort comprised two women and a few men aged 18 to 49 years. Leukapheresis yielded between about 0.9 and 10 billion PBMCs per donor. Per donor, three plates each were used for CD4 naive and CD4 memory, two for CD8 naive, and one for CD8 memory. The study deeply sequenced blood TCR repertoires of five healthy adults to estimate repertoire size and the extent of clonotype sharing between individuals. Different laboratories and diverse techniques were used to prepare libraries and sequence TCR repertoires, to increase sequencing depth and limit assay-specific biases. Here is what the overall study found, with its caveats: Pairwise subsampling led to the expectation that sequencing depth would affect the degree of clonotype sharing among donors. Even with the large sequencing depth, rarefaction of the sorted-subset datasets indicated that sequencing was incomplete. Because the study included only a small number of donors, the genetic and exposure-history diversity represented was limited. Only blood was sampled, and tissue TCR repertoires likely differ from those in blood. Naive subsets generally had larger estimated clonotype richness than memory subsets did. Across a few donors, roughly 5% of naive CD4, roughly 3.8% of naive CD8, roughly 2.2% of memory CD4, and approximately 0.4% of memory CD8 clonotypes were shared. Compared with non-shared clonotypes, the clonotypes found in all four sorted-subset donors had higher generation probabilities.

The donors were healthy, HIV-negative adults who had no recently reported acute infections or vaccinations. Every donor was a Caucasian adult residing in Nashville, Tennessee, USA. CD4+ T cells were enriched by magnetic negative selection; naive cells were then positively selected on CD45RA, and the negative fraction formed the memory subset. After blood collection by leukapheresis, PBMCs were isolated using Ficoll-Histopaque density gradient centrifugation and then cryopreserved in the vapor phase of liquid nitrogen. Purity and quantity of every magnetically sorted T cell population were checked by analytical flow cytometry. Genomic DNA was isolated from every sorted fraction and measured by UV absorbance on a Nanodrop 2000c. Using the deep immunoSEQ assay, TCR CDR3 regions were amplified from genomic DNA by multiplex PCR. Extracted genomic DNA from each cell subset was spread evenly across all wells of several immunoSEQ 96-well plates, with each plate serving as a replicate. For sorted subsets, 200 to 250 ng genomic DNA, equal to 30,000 to 35,000 T cell genomes, was loaded into each replicate PCR. The purified libraries were quantified using a Qubit 3.0 fluorometer, sized with a Bioanalyzer 2100, and then quantified again using the KAPA Library Quantification kit. A separate single-read 150-cycle Illumina NextSeq 550 flow cell was used to sequence each immunoSEQ 96-well plate. The authors' analysis ran thus. Because the immunoSEQ output held only junctional sequences and lacked quality scores, the filtering could not match the filtering applied to full-length reads. Sequences were annotated with PyIR, a Python wrapper for IgBLAST v1.9, using IMGT germline references to assign V/J genes and CDR3. Reads were filtered out if the reads had weak V/J assignments (E-value above 1e-6), no CDR3, stop codons, out-of-frame junctions, or ambiguous translated residues. V3J clonotypes were defined by identical inferred V gene, J gene, and CDR3 amino acid sequence. To compute the percentage overlap between repertoires, the number of shared unique clonotypes was divided by the size of the smaller repertoire. Three approaches were used to assess repertoire richness: RTK rarefaction, the Chao1 estimator, and Recon v2.1 estimates of unobserved clonotypes. OLGA was used to compute generation probabilities for all TCRbeta clonotypes that the gDNA method yielded from several donors. TCRdb retrieved this table from immuneACCESS and kept in-frame rearrangements only. Not all clones are present; in checked studies, unresolved V genes account for under half, and no reason is known for the remainder. The V and J calls and clone size were taken over from that table, and D and trimming were inferred from the DNA. This sample holds millions of clones; around 94% were observed only once. The ten largest clones capture roughly 0.15% of the sample.

The germline V gene (reference sequence) supplies CDR1 LNHNV and CDR2 YYDKDF. Trimming leaves V shorter by 1 base and J shorter by 3 bases, with the junction holding 8 bases beyond the gene matches. The CDR3 sequence holds 16 residues, the cysteine and phenylalanine included. CDR3 DNA only is kept here, 48 bases in frame from base 1. Regarding this clone: Its binding antigen is unknown. Base qualities are not at hand, and no much larger clone is one base apart.

This TCR was recovered from a man younger than 35 in good health. The chain is made from TRBV15 and TRBJ2-7, and 8 junction bases match TRBD1. Sequences were obtained from naive CD4+ T cells sorted from blood. Read against the paper, the sample's cell subset or site label means: CD45RA+ positively selected. The CDR3 here reads CATSRGSGQAYYEQYF. The DNA sequence follows: TGTGCCACCAGCAGAGGGTCGGGACAGGCCTACTACGAGCAGTACTTC. Outside the CDR3, residues come from the reference TRBV15 and TRBJ2-7 proteins, so the full variable domain is: DAMVIQNPRYQVTQFGKPVTLSCSQTLNHNVMYWYQQKSSQAPKLLFHYYDKDFNNEADTPDNFQSRRPNTSFCFLDIRSPGLGDTAMYLCATSRGSGQAYYEQYFGPGTRLTVT.